Below, 6 T cell receptor beta chains from the same sample are listed, as sequenced in a study of metastatic and nonmetastatic thyroid tumors. Thyroid surgery was performed in patients who had received no treatment beforehand. TCRdb reanalyzed the PCR reads via MiXCR. The sample lists around 13,000 clones, under 25% occurring once. Sequencing was carried out using blood. Receptor source: a female donor with papillary thyroid cancer or a benign thyroid nodule (not recorded which). Some clones in this sample may be carry-over from other donors' samples.

The chain is built from TRBV5-8 and TRBJ1-1; D is perhaps TRBD1 (5 bases). Germline CDR1 SGHTS, CDR2 YDEGEE. V lost 0 bases, J lost 6 bases, and 15 bases lay in between. The CDR3 totals 15 residues. CDR3 protein: CASSLVLEGGAEAFF. The CDR3 DNA follows: TGTGCCAGCAGCTTGGTTCTCGAGGGAGGGGCTGAAGCTTTCTTT.

This chain uses TRBV14 with TRBJ1-1, with D unclear. Germline V gene lookup returns CDR1 SGHDN and CDR2 FVKESK. The CDR3 extends over 17 amino acids. V gave up 4 bases and J gave up 4 bases, with 22 bases separating them. CDR3 in DNA: TGTGCCAGCAGCCGAAAGATTCACACCCTGACGAGCACTGAAGCTTTCTTT. Translating gives CASSRKIHTLTSTEAFF.

Within the sample, this clone is medium-sized. The V and J genes are TRBV6-1 and TRBJ1-1; D ambiguous. This CDR3 comprises 11 residues. The germline V and J ends were trimmed by 8 bases and 1 base, with 5 bases remaining between them. Germline V gene lookup returns CDR1 MNHNS and CDR2 SASEGT. The CDR3 coding sequence is TGTGCCAGCTGGTCGAACACTGAAGCTTTCTTT. Translating gives CASWSNTEAFF.

V gene TRBV6-1 combines with J gene TRBJ1-3; no definite D call. The length of the CDR3 is 11 residues. CDR1 MNHNS and CDR2 SASEGT come from the germline V gene. Trimming cost V 9 bases and J 3 bases, with 6 bases left between them. CDR3 bases: TGTGCCAGAAGACATGGAAACACCATATATTTT. Translation gives CARRHGNTIYF.

This clone came up a few times. The rearrangement joins TRBV12-3 or TRBV12-4 to TRBJ2-7; D is unresolved. The CDR3 runs 14 residues. V was shortened by 2 bases and J by 1 base, with 9 bases between the two germline ends. CDR3 protein: CASSLSGISYEQYF. CDR3 sequence (DNA): TGTGCCAGCAGTTTATCTGGGATTTCCTACGAGCAGTACTTC.

The CDR3, as DNA: TGTGCCAGCAGCTTAGCTCAATCAGGGGGCAAGGGCTACACCTTC. Its translation: CASSLAQSGGKGYTF. The J gene is TRBJ1-2, the V gene TRBV7-2, with 8 bases that match TRBD1. In germline, CDR1 is SGHTA, CDR2 FQGNSA. Germline trimming cut 0 bases from V and 8 bases from J; bases unmatched to any gene: 8. The CDR3 has 15 amino acids.